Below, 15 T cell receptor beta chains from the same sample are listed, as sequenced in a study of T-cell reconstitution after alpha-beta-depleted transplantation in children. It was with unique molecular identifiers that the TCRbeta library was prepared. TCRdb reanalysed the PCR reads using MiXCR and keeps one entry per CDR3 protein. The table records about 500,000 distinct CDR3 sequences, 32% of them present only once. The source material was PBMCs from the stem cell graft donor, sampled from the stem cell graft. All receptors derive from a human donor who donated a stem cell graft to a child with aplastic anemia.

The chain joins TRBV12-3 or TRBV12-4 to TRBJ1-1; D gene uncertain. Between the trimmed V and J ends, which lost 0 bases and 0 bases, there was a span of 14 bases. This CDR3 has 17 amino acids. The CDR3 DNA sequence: TGTGCCAGCAGTTTAGCGCCGGTAAACATAATGAACACTGAAGCTTTCTTT. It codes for CASSLAPVNIMNTEAFF.

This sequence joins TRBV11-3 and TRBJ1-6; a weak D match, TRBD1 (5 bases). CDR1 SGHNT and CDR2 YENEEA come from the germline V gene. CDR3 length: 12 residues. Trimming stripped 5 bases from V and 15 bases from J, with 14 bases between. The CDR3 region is CASSNDSPYLHF. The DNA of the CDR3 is TGTGCCAGCAGCAACGACAGCCCGTACCTCCACTTT.

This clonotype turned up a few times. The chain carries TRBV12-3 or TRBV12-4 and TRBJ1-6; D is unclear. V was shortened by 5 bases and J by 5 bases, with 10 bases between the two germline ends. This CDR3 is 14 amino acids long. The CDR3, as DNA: TGTGCCAGCAGTAATTGGGCCGATAATTCACCCCTCCACTTT. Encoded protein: CASSNWADNSPLHF.

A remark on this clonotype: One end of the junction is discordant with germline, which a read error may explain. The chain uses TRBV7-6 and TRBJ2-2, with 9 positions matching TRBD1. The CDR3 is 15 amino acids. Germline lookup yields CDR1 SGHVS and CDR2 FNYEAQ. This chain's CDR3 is CASSGGQGNTWELFF. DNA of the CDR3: TGTGCCAGCAGCGGGGGACAGGGTAACACCTGGGAGCTGTTTTTT.

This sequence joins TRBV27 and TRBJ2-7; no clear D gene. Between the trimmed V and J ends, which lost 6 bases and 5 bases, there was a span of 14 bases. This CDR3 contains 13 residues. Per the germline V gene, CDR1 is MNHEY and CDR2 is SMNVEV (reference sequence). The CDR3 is CASSDNSIHEQYF. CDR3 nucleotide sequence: TGTGCCAGCAGCGATAATTCTATCCACGAGCAGTACTTC.

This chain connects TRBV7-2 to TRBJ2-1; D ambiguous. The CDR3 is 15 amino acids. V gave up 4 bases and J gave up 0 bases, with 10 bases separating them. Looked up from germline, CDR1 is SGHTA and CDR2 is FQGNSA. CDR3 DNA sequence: TGTGCCAGCAGCTCCCGGAAGAGCTCCTACAATGAGCAGTTCTTC. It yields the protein CASSSRKSSYNEQFF.

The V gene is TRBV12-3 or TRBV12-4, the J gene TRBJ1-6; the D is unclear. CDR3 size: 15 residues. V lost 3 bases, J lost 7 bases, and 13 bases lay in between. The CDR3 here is CASSFGGLGNSPLHF. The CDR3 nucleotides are TGTGCCAGCAGTTTCGGTGGTTTGGGAAATTCACCCCTCCACTTT.

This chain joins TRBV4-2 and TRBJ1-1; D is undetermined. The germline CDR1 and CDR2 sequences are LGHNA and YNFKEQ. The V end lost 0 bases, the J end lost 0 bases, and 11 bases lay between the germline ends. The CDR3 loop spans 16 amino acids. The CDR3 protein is CASSQEQRNLNTEAFF. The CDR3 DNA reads TGTGCCAGCAGCCAAGAACAACGGAACCTGAACACTGAAGCTTTCTTT.

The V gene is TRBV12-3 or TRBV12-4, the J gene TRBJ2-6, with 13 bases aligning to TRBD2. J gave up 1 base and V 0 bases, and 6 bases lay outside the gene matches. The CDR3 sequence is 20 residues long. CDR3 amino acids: CASSLAWGLAGFSGANVLTF. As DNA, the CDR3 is TGTGCCAGCAGTTTAGCGTGGGGACTAGCGGGATTTTCTGGGGCCAACGTCCTGACTTTC.

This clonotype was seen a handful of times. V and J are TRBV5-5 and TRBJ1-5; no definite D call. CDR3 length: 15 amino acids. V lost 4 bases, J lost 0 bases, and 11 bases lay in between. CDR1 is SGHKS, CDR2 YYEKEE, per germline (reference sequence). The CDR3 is CASSRNSDSNQPQHF. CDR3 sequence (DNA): TGTGCCAGCAGCCGGAACAGTGATAGCAATCAGCCCCAGCATTTT.

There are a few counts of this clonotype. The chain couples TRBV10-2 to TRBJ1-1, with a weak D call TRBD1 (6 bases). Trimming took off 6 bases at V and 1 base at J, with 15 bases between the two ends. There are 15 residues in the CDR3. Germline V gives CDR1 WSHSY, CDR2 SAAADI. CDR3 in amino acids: CASRGPGTSNTEAFF. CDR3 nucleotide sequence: TGCGCCAGCAGAGGCCCCGGGACATCGAACACTGAAGCTTTCTTT.

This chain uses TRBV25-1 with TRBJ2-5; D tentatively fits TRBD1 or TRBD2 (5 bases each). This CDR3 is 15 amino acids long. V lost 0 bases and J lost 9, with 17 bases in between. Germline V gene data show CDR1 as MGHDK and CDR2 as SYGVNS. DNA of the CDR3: TGTGCCAGCAGTGAATATGGGTACTCGTCGGGACCCCAGTACTTC. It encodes CASSEYGYSSGPQYF.

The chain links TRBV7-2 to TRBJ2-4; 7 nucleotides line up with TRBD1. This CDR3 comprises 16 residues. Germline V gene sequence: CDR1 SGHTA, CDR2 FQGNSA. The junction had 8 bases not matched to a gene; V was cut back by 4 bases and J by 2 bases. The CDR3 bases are TGTGCCAGCAGCTCACAGGGGCTTAGAACCAAAAACATTCAGTACTTC. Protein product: CASSSQGLRTKNIQYF.

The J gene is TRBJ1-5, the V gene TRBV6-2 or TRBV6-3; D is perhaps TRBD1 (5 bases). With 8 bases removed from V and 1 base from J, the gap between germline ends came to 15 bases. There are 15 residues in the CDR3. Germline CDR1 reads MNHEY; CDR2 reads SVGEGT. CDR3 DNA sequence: TGTGCCAGCCTTAGCTGGGAGGGGAGCAATCAGCCCCAGCATTTT. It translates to CASLSWEGSNQPQHF.

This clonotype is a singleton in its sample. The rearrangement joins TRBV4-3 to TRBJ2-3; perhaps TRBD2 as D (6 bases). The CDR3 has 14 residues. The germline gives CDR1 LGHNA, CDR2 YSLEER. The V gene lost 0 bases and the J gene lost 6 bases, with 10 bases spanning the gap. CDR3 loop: CASSQEGGSDTQYF. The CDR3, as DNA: TGCGCCAGCAGCCAAGAAGGAGGGTCCGATACGCAGTATTTT.